These 13 T cell receptor beta chains originate from one sample sequenced in a study of control samples from healthy donors and cancer patients. Measured with immunoSEQ multiplex PCR; TCRdb has only the in-frame clones, and not every one. The sample lists around 82,000 clones, around nine tenths occurring once. Sequencing used blood. Receptors were obtained from a man aged 45-65 years in good health.

This sequence joins TRBV6-2 or TRBV6-3 and TRBJ2-6; D might be TRBD1 (6 bases). The CDR3 consists of 20 residues. Trimming left V 4 bases short and J 0 bases short, with 22 bases between. Germline V CDR1 and CDR2: MNHEY, SVGEGT. CDR3 loop: CASSSPGTPLLRSGANVLTF. CDR3 bases: TGTGCCAGCAGTTCTCCCGGGACACCCCTTCTTCGCTCTGGGGCCAACGTCCTGACTTTC.

V usage is TRBV5-1 and J usage is TRBJ2-5; D uncertain. This CDR3 spans 14 amino acids. Germline V gene lookup returns CDR1 SGHRS and CDR2 YFSETQ. Trimming left V 1 base short and J 0 bases short, with 7 bases between. The CDR3 sequence: CASSLRSYQETQYF. CDR3 DNA sequence: TGCGCCAGCAGCTTGCGGTCGTACCAAGAGACCCAGTACTTC.

This clone was detected only a few times. The chain couples TRBV30 to TRBJ2-7; D may be TRBD2 (5 bases). V gave up 0 bases and J gave up 1 base, with 10 bases separating them. Germline V gene lookup returns CDR1 GTSNPN and CDR2 SVGIG (reference sequence). The length of the CDR3 is 14 residues. This CDR3 reads CAWSVLPGSYEQYF. In DNA form, the CDR3 reads TGTGCCTGGAGTGTACTCCCGGGATCCTACGAGCAGTACTTC. The variable domain in full, with the rest retrieved from reference TRBV30 and TRBJ2-7, is SQTIHQWPATLVQPVGSPLSLECTVEGTSNPNLYWYRQAAGRGLQLLFYSVGIGQISSEVPQNLSASRPQDRQFILSSKKLLLSDSGFYLCAWSVLPGSYEQYFGPGTRLTVT.

The count of this clone is one. The chain has TRBV18 and TRBJ2-5; D is unresolved. The V gene's germline CDR1 is KGHSH and CDR2 LQKENI. The CDR3 length is 14 residues. V shed 6 bases and J shed 5 bases, with 16 bases lying between them. The CDR3 loop is CASSPGVALETQYF. CDR3 coding DNA: TGTGCCAGCTCCCCCGGAGTAGCTCTGGAGACCCAGTACTTC.

This CDR3 reads CASSPSADYGYTF. CDR3 bases: TGTGCCAGCTCACCCTCGGCAGATTATGGCTACACCTTC. The chain links TRBV18 to TRBJ1-2; D is unresolved. The CDR3 is 13 amino acids. Germline V lookup: CDR1 KGHSH, CDR2 LQKENI. V lost 3 bases, J lost 5 bases, and 10 bases lay in between.

The chain is built from TRBV5-1 and TRBJ2-1, with D unclear. V dropped 4 bases and J dropped 10 bases, with 12 bases sitting between them. This CDR3 has 12 amino acids. The germline CDR1 and CDR2 sequences are SGHRS and YFSETQ. The CDR3 nucleotides read TGCGCCAGCAGCGCACCCCTGGACGAGCAGTTCTTC. It is translated as CASSAPLDEQFF.

The V gene is TRBV19, the J gene TRBJ1-6, with D possibly TRBD1 on 6 matching bases. CDR3 length: 16 amino acids. V lost 5 bases and J lost 7, with 18 bases in between. CDR1 LNHDA and CDR2 SQIVND come from the germline V gene (reference sequence). Written as DNA, the CDR3 is TGTGCCAGTAGTCCAGGACAGCGAACAGGGAATTCACCCCTCCACTTT. This sequence encodes CASSPGQRTGNSPLHF.

V and J are TRBV20-1 and TRBJ1-2, with D hard to call. The ends were cut back, 0 bases at V and 8 bases at J, with 7 bases in the middle. CDR1 and CDR2 from the germline V gene are DFQATT and SNEGSKA (reference sequence). CDR3 length: 11 residues. CDR3 loop: CSARDMWGYTF. The CDR3 DNA sequence: TGCAGTGCTAGAGATATGTGGGGCTACACCTTC.

The rearrangement links TRBV10-2 to TRBJ1-1; D is unresolved. The CDR3 contains 15 residues. V lost 1 base and J 1 base, leaving 10 bases between the germline ends. Germline V gene data show CDR1 as WSHSY and CDR2 as SAAADI. The CDR3: CASSELHSPNTEAFF. The DNA of the CDR3 is TGCGCCAGCAGTGAGTTGCACAGCCCGAACACTGAAGCTTTCTTT.

The chain carries TRBV20-1 and TRBJ2-1; 11 bases match TRBD2. V lost 3 bases to trimming and J lost 5 bases; unmatched junction nucleotides: 3. This CDR3 is built from 14 residues. In germline, CDR1 is DFQATT, CDR2 SNEGSKA (reference sequence). The CDR3 DNA follows: TGCAGTGCTAGTAGCGGGGGGGCTCACAATGAGCAGTTCTTC. It encodes CSASSGGAHNEQFF.

The chain couples TRBV7-9 to TRBJ2-3; D might be TRBD2 (7 bases). There are 15 residues in the CDR3. V was pared by 0 bases and J by 1 base, with 8 bases between. The germline V gene encodes CDR1 SEHNR and CDR2 FQNEAQ (reference sequence). The CDR3 loop reads CASSLAGGRTDTQYF. DNA of the CDR3: TGTGCCAGCAGCTTAGCCGGGGGGCGCACAGATACGCAGTATTTT.

The rearrangement joins TRBV2 to TRBJ1-2, with TRBD1 identical over 7 bases. Germline-derived CDR1 and CDR2 are SNHLY and FYNNEI. Trimming removed 9 bases from V and 0 bases from J; junction bases left unmatched: 10. The CDR3 is made up of 15 amino acids. The CDR3: CARGGGDRANYGYTF. As DNA, the CDR3 is TGTGCCAGGGGAGGGGGCGACCGCGCTAACTATGGCTACACCTTC.

The V gene is TRBV6-5, the J gene TRBJ2-3; TRBD2 matches 8 bases. CDR1 is MNHEY, CDR2 SVGAGI, per germline. The V segment lost 10 bases and the J segment 10 bases; nucleotides outside the gene matches: 13. The CDR3 is 13 amino acids. CDR3 sequence (DNA): TGTGCCACAGGGCCCGGGGGGGCCCGATCGCAGTATTTT. This codes for CATGPGGARSQYF.